This section outlines one T cell receptor (beta chain) sequence together with its context. Its cognate antigen is unknown. These data originate in a study of regulatory T cells. Study-level results: Hydrophobic residues at CDR3 positions 6 and 7 were enriched in conventional CD4+ T cells of CD3G-deficient patients. Patient repertoires had restricted TRB V-J pairs and skewed V and J usage, most in Tregs.

This CDR3 is 15 amino acids long. Per germline, CDR1 MNHNS and CDR2 SASEGT. V gave up 6 bases and J gave up 0 bases; unmatched junction bases: 4. Every patient with CD3G deficiency had evidence of autoimmunity. Sorting split CD4+ cells into CD25-high CD127-low Tregs and CD25-low CD127-high conventional T cells. Primers: 52 TRBV forward and 13 TRBJ reverse. Some clones are missing from TCRdb's copy, which holds only in-frame ones; the method was immunoSEQ multiplex PCR. The table records about 35,000 clones, 89% of them present only once. The chain couples TRBV6-1 to TRBJ1-5; 8 bases line up with TRBD1. The sequence was obtained from a person in their late teens or twenties with CD3G deficiency. The specimen was conventional CD4+ T cells sorted from blood. For the CDR3, the DNA is TGTGCCAGCAGCGTGGACAGGGTTAGCAATCAGCCCCAGCATTTT. As protein: CASSVDRVSNQPQHF.